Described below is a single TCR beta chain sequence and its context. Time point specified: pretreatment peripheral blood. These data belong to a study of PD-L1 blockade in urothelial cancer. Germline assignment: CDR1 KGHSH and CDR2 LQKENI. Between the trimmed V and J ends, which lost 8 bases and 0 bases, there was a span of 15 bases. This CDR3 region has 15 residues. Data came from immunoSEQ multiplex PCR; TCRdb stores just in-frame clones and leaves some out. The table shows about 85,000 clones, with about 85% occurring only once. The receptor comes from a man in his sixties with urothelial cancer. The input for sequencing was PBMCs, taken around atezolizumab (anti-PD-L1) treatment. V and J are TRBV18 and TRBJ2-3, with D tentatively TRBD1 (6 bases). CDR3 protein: CASARTDTSTDTQYF. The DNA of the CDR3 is TGTGCCAGCGCGCGGACAGACACTAGCACAGATACGCAGTATTTT.